The T cell receptor beta chain described here comes from a study of blood T cell repertoires in COVID-19. This clone was counted between two and nine times. Trimming pared 4 bases from V and 7 bases from J, leaving 11 bases between. CDR3 length: 13 residues. Germline CDR1 LNHDA, CDR2 SQIVND (reference sequence). Authors' analysis steps: Amplified reference gene primers provided the basis for estimating nucleated cell counts. Clones were sequenced by immunoSEQ multiplex PCR, and TCRdb holds only the in-frame ones, with some missing. V and J calls and clone size are copied from that table; D and trimming were computed from the DNA. The sample lists roughly 86,000 clones, around 84% occurring once.

This TCR was sampled from a man between 35 and 55 years old with acute or convalescent COVID-19. The chain has TRBV19 and TRBJ2-1, with a weak D call TRBD2 (6 bases). Material for sequencing was peripheral blood. CDR3 in amino acids: CASSTRDFNEQFF. The CDR3 nucleotides read TGTGCCAGTAGTACCCGGGACTTTAATGAGCAGTTCTTC. The full variable domain, completed using reference TRBV19 and TRBJ2-1, is DGGITQSPKYLFRKEGQNVTLSCEQNLNHDAMYWYRQDPGQGLRLIYYSQIVNDFQKGDIAEGYSVSREKKESFPLTVTSAQKNPTAFYLCASSTRDFNEQFFGPGTRLTVL.